The 3 T cell receptor beta chains below all came from one sample that was sequenced in a study of blood T cell repertoires in COVID-19. Assay: immunoSEQ multiplex PCR; the TCRdb copy retains only in-frame clones and omits some. The sample has fewer than 400,000 clones; 85% are singletons. The sequencing sample was made of peripheral blood. The receptors originated from a woman between 18 and 29 years old with acute or convalescent COVID-19.

V usage is TRBV27 and J usage is TRBJ1-2; 9 bases map to TRBD1. V dropped 6 bases and J dropped 4; count of bases not matched to a gene: 6. The V gene's germline CDR1 is MNHEY and CDR2 SMNVEV (reference sequence). CDR3 length: 14 residues. The CDR3 region has the DNA TGTGCCAGCAGCTTGAACAGGGGGCCCTATGGCTACACCTTC. Its protein is CASSLNRGPYGYTF.

About this clone: Other DNA sequences in this sample translate to the same CDR3. This chain links TRBV5-1 with TRBJ1-2; D is perhaps TRBD1 (5 bases). CDR3 length equals 14 residues. Per germline, CDR1 SGHRS and CDR2 YFSETQ. Trimming left V 0 bases short and J 6 bases short, with 12 bases between. In nucleotides, the CDR3 is TGCGCCAGCAGCTTGGCAGGGACGGGGGATGGCTACACCTTC. Translating gives CASSLAGTGDGYTF.

The genes are TRBV5-1 and TRBJ2-1; D possibly corresponds to TRBD2 (6 bases). This CDR3 spans 13 amino acids. Per the germline V gene, CDR1 is SGHRS and CDR2 is YFSETQ. V lost 4 bases to trimming and J lost 8 bases, with 13 bases between them. CDR3 sequence reads: CASSPGSRDEQFF. DNA for the CDR3: TGCGCCAGCAGCCCCGGGAGTAGAGATGAGCAGTTCTTC.